Listed below are T cell receptor beta chains from one sample, sequenced in a study of technical replicates of blood from a few donors. The method was immunoSEQ multiplex PCR; TCRdb's version includes in-frame clones alone and lacks a portion of them. The table lists nearly 80,000 clones, approximately 96% of them singletons. Material: T cells isolated from PBMCs. These receptors all come from a human donor in good health. CDR3s include the opening cysteine and the closing phenylalanine or tryptophan. The order of the fields is CDR3 protein, CDR3 DNA, V gene, J gene, D gene, clone size. The D gene is left open where the match is weak. Some rows mark clone size as missing; the rest say once, few, many or name a class of expanded clone.

CAISAGDNSYEQYF,TGTGCCATCAGTGCCGGGGACAACTCCTACGAGCAGTACTTC,TRBV10-3,TRBJ2-7,-,-
CSVVQGDQPQHF,TGCAGCGTTGTACAGGGGGATCAGCCCCAGCATTTT,TRBV29-1,TRBJ1-5,TRBD1,-
CASSLSAGSWNQPQHF,TGTGCCAGCAGTTTATCGGCAGGGTCATGGAATCAGCCCCAGCATTTT,TRBV28,TRBJ1-5,-,-
CSVEGRGVHGYTF,TGCAGCGTTGAAGGCAGGGGAGTCCATGGCTACACCTTC,TRBV29-1,TRBJ1-2,-,-
CASSIQGQGSQHF,TGTGCCAGTAGTATTCAGGGTCAGGGGTCCCAGCATTTT,TRBV19,TRBJ1-5,-,-
CASSFSGGNEQFF,TGTGCCAGCAGCTTTTCAGGGGGCAATGAGCAGTTCTTC,TRBV6-5,TRBJ2-1,TRBD1,-
CASLRLAGVYEQYF,TGTGCCAGTTTGAGACTAGCGGGAGTATACGAGCAGTACTTC,TRBV6-1,TRBJ2-7,TRBD2,once
CASSPRGPNTEAFF,TGCGCCAGCAGCCCCAGGGGCCCGAACACTGAAGCTTTCTTT,TRBV4-1,TRBJ1-1,-,-
CAISAEQSNGYTF,TGTGCCATCAGTGCGGAACAGTCGAATGGCTACACCTTC,TRBV10-3,TRBJ1-2,-,-
CASSLYQGPSADTQYF,TGTGCCAGCAGTTTATACCAGGGCCCCTCCGCAGATACGCAGTATTTT,TRBV28,TRBJ2-3,-,-
CASRLRTTEGNEQFF,TGTGCCAGCAGGCTGAGGACTACAGAGGGAAATGAGCAGTTCTTC,TRBV7-2,TRBJ2-1,-,-
CASSVAATGYTGNTIYF,TGTGCCAGCAGCGTAGCTGCAACAGGGTATACTGGAAACACCATATATTTT,TRBV9,TRBJ1-3,-,-
CASSVTRINTEAFF,TGTGCCAGCAGCGTGACTAGAATCAACACTGAAGCTTTCTTT,TRBV9,TRBJ1-1,-,-
CASSLADSYEQYF,TGTGCCAGCAGCTTAGCGGACAGTTACGAGCAGTACTTC,TRBV7-6,TRBJ2-7,-,-
CAISVGEPHEAFF,TGTGCCATCAGTGTTGGAGAGCCTCATGAAGCTTTCTTT,TRBV10-3,TRBJ1-1,-,-
CASSLTGSNTEAFF,TGTGCCAGCAGTTTAACAGGGTCGAACACTGAAGCTTTCTTT,TRBV6-6,TRBJ1-1,-,-
CASSDQGHEQYF,TGTGCCAGCTCAGATCAGGGCCACGAGCAGTACTTC,TRBV18,TRBJ2-7,-,-
CASSLTGQANYGYTF,TGTGCCAGCAGTCTGACAGGACAAGCTAACTATGGCTACACCTTC,TRBV27,TRBJ1-2,-,-
CASSLGRGTEAFF,TGTGCCAGCAGTTTGGGCAGGGGCACTGAAGCTTTCTTT,TRBV27,TRBJ1-1,-,-
CAWSVGTSGSTDTQYF,TGTGCCTGGAGTGTGGGTACTAGCGGGAGCACAGATACGCAGTATTTT,TRBV30,TRBJ2-3,TRBD2,-
CAWKGQGGGQPQHF,TGTGCCTGGAAGGGACAGGGAGGGGGTCAGCCCCAGCATTTT,TRBV30,TRBJ1-5,TRBD1,-
CASSLVCGNANYGYTF,TGTGCCAGCAGCTTAGTATGTGGCAACGCTAACTATGGCTACACCTTC,TRBV7-4,TRBJ1-2,-,-
CASSEEGTSYEETQYF,TGTGCCAGTAGTGAGGAGGGGACTAGCTATGAAGAGACCCAGTACTTC,TRBV19,TRBJ2-5,TRBD2,-
CASSSGRRGGSSYEQYF,TGTGCCAGCAGCTCGGGTCGTAGAGGGGGCAGCTCCTACGAGCAGTACTTC,TRBV5-6,TRBJ2-7,TRBD1,once
CASSLGLAQRVADTQYF,TGTGCCAGCAGCTTGGGGCTAGCTCAGAGGGTGGCAGATACGCAGTATTTT,TRBV5-8,TRBJ2-3,-,-
CASSLLGGLYEQYF,TGTGCCAGCAGTTTGCTTGGAGGGCTATACGAGCAGTACTTC,TRBV27,TRBJ2-7,-,-
CASTPSGDRNLVEQYF,TGTGCCAGCACCCCGTCGGGGGACAGGAATTTAGTCGAGCAGTACTTC,TRBV9,TRBJ2-7,TRBD1,-
CASSQDPGEWEEYNEQFF,TGTGCCAGCAGCCAAGATCCGGGTGAGTGGGAGGAGTACAATGAGCAGTTCTTC,TRBV4-2,TRBJ2-1,-,-
CASSLTSGPISYEQYF,TGTGCCAGCAGCTTAACTAGCGGGCCGATATCCTACGAGCAGTACTTC,TRBV7-8,TRBJ2-7,TRBD2,-
CASSPSRGSTDTQYF,TGTGCCAGCAGCCCCTCTCGCGGTAGCACAGATACGCAGTATTTT,TRBV7-2,TRBJ2-3,-,-
CASSQDAARLGYTF,TGTGCCAGCAGCCAAGATGCCGCCAGGCTTGGCTACACCTTC,TRBV14,TRBJ1-2,-,-
CASSADRRERAFF,TGTGCCAGCAGCGCGGACCGTAGGGAGCGGGCTTTCTTT,TRBV9,TRBJ1-1,-,once
CASSFGPGTYTGELFF,TGTGCCAGCAGCTTTGGACCCGGGACTTACACCGGGGAGCTGTTTTTT,TRBV7-9,TRBJ2-2,-,-
CASSEGLAGTTDTQYF,TGTGCCAGCAGTGAAGGACTAGCGGGAACGACAGATACGCAGTATTTT,TRBV6-1,TRBJ2-3,TRBD2,-
CASSRTYEQYF,TGTGCCAGCAGCCGTACTTACGAGCAGTACTTC,TRBV7-9,TRBJ2-7,-,-
CASAPGQGADTQYF,TGTGCCAGTGCTCCGGGACAGGGGGCGGATACGCAGTATTTT,TRBV6-5,TRBJ2-3,TRBD1,-
CASSLIQGRRELFF,TGTGCCAGCAGCTTAATTCAGGGTAGGAGGGAGCTGTTTTTT,TRBV7-2,TRBJ2-2,-,-
CASRSYTGTSGKYPDTQYF,TGCGCCAGCCGGTCCTATACCGGGACTAGCGGGAAGTATCCAGATACGCAGTATTTT,TRBV10-1,TRBJ2-3,TRBD2,-
CASSLKPGNGAFF,TGTGCCAGCAGCTTGAAACCAGGGAATGGGGCTTTCTTT,TRBV5-6,TRBJ1-1,-,-
CASSLTNSGNEQFF,TGTGCCAGCAGCTTAACTAATTCCGGCAATGAGCAGTTCTTC,TRBV7-3,TRBJ2-1,-,-
CASTGVDSNYGYTF,TGTGCCAGCACAGGGGTCGACTCTAACTATGGCTACACCTTC,TRBV6-6,TRBJ1-2,-,-
CAISGTGAVDGYTF,TGTGCCATCAGTGGGACAGGTGCGGTCGATGGCTACACCTTC,TRBV10-3,TRBJ1-2,TRBD1,-
CASSLSSGNNNEQFF,TGCGCCAGCAGCTTGTCTAGCGGGAATAACAATGAGCAGTTCTTC,TRBV5-1,TRBJ2-1,TRBD2,-
CASSLAANTGELFF,TGTGCCAGCAGTCTAGCCGCGAACACCGGGGAGCTGTTTTTT,TRBV27,TRBJ2-2,-,-
CASTSLTVINEKLFF,TGTGCCAGCACCTCTCTTACAGTTATTAATGAAAAACTGTTTTTT,TRBV27,TRBJ1-4,-,-
CASSLDTGYEQYF,TGTGCCAGCAGCTTAGATACGGGCTACGAGCAGTACTTC,TRBV11-2,TRBJ2-7,-,-
CASSRPDRNTEAFF,TGTGCCAGCAGCCGACCGGACAGGAACACTGAAGCTTTCTTT,TRBV6-5,TRBJ1-1,-,-
CASSQEREVNEQFF,TGTGCCAGCAGCCAGGAGCGGGAGGTGAATGAGCAGTTCTTC,TRBV11-2,TRBJ2-1,TRBD2,-
CASSQDGRVRPQFF,TGTGCCAGCAGCCAAGATGGGAGGGTCCGTCCGCAGTTCTTC,TRBV4-2,TRBJ2-1,TRBD2,-